What follows is one T cell receptor (beta chain) and its context. Original methodology: Estimation of nucleated cell counts relied on the amplification of reference gene primers. TCRdb keeps only in-frame clones here, not all; method: immunoSEQ multiplex PCR. V, J and clone size reflect that table, while D and trimming were determined from the DNA. The sample lists about 42,000 clones, over 60% occurring once. The data originate from a study of blood T cell repertoires in COVID-19. Study-wide background: The study drew acute and convalescent COVID-19 samples from the United States, Italy and Spain. The cDNA or gDNA used as material had been derived from T cells, B-cell-depleted T cells, or PBMCs.

Trimming cost V 2 bases and J 7 bases, with 14 bases left between them. This CDR3 is 14 amino acids long. Germline V gene sequence: CDR1 SGHTA, CDR2 FQGNSA. The chain couples TRBV7-2 to TRBJ1-2, with a possible D match to TRBD1 (5 bases). This receptor was taken from a woman in her 70s with acute or convalescent COVID-19. The sequencing sample was made of peripheral blood. The CDR3 here is CASSLFGVTAGYTF. CDR3 in DNA: TGTGCCAGCAGCTTATTCGGTGTGACAGCTGGCTACACCTTC.